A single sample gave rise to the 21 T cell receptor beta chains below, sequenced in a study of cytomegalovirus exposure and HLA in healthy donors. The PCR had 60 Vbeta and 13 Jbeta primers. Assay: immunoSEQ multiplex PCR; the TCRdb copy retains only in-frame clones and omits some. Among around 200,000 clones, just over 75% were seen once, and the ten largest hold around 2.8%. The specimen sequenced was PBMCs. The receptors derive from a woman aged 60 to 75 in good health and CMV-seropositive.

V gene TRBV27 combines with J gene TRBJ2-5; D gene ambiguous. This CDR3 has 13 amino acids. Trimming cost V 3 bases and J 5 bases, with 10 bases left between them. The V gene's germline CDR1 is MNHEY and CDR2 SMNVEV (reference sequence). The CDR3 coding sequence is TGTGCCAGCAGTTTTCGGCGGTCCGAGACCCAGTACTTC. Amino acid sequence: CASSFRRSETQYF.

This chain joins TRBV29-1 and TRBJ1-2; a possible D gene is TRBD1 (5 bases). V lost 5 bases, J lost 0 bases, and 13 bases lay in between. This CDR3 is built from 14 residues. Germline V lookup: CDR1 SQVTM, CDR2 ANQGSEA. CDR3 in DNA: TGCAGCGTTCCCGACAGACCATCTAACTATGGCTACACCTTC. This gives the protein CSVPDRPSNYGYTF.

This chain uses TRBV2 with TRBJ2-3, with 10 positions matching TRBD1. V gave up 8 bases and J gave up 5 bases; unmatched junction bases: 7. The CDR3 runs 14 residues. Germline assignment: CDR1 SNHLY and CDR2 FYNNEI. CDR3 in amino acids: CASSGQGQGDTQYF. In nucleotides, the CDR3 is TGTGCCAGCTCGGGACAGGGGCAGGGAGATACGCAGTATTTT.

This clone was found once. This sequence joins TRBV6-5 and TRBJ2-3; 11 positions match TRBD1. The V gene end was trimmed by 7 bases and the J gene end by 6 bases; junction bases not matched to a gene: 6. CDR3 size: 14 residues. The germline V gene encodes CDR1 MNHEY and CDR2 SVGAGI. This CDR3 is CASTRTGGADTQYF. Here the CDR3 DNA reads TGTGCCAGCACCAGGACAGGGGGCGCGGATACGCAGTATTTT.

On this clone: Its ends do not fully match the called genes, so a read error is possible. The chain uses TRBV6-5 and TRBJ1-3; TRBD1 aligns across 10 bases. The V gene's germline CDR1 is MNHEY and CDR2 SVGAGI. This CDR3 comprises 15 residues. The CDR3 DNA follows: TGTGCCAGCAGACAGACAGGGGGCTCTGGAAACACCCTATATTTT. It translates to CASRQTGGSGNTLYF.

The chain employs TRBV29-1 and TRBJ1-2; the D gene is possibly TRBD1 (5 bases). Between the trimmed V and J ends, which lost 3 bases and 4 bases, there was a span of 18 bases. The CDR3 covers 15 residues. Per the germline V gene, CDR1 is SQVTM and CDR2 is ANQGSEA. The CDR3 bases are TGCAGCGTTGAGGATAGGGTGCGGCAGGGCTATGGCTACACCTTC. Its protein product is CSVEDRVRQGYGYTF.

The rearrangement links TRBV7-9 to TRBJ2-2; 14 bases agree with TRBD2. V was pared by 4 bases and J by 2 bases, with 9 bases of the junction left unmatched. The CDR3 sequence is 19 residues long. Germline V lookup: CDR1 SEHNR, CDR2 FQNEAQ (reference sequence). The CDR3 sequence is CASSSRLAGGQDNTGELFF. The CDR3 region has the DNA TGTGCCAGCAGCTCGAGACTAGCGGGGGGGCAGGATAACACCGGGGAGCTGTTTTTT.

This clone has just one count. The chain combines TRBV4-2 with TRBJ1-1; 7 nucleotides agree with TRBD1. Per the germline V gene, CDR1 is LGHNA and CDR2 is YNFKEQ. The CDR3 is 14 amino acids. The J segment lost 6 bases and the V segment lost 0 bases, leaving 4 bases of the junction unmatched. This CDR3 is CASSQDEGAPEAFF. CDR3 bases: TGTGCCAGCAGCCAAGACGAGGGGGCACCTGAAGCTTTCTTT.

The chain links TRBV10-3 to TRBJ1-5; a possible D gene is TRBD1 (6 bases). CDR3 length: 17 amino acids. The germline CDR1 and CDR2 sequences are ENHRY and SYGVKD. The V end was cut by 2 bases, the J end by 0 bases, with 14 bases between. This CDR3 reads CAISETLTGYSNQPQHF. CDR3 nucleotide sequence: TGTGCCATCAGTGAGACTCTGACAGGTTATAGCAATCAGCCCCAGCATTTT.

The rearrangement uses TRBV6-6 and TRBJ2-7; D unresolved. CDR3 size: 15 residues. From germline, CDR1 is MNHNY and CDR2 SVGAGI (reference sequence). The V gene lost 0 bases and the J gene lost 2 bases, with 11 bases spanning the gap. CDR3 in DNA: TGTGCCAGCAGTTACTCTAATCCGGTAGCCTACGAGCAGTACTTC. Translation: CASSYSNPVAYEQYF.

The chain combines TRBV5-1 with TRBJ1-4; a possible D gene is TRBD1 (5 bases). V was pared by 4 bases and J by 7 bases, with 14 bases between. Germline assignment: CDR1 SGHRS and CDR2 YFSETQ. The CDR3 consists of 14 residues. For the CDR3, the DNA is TGCGCCAGCAGCGTAGGGACTGGCGGTGAAAAACTGTTTTTT. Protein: CASSVGTGGEKLFF.

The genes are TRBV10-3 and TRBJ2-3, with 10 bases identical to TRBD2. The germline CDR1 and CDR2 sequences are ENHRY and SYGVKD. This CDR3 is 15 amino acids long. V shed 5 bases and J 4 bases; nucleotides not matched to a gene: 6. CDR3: CAISPAGGPSDTQYF. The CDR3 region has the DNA TGTGCCATCAGTCCAGCGGGAGGGCCTTCAGATACGCAGTATTTT.

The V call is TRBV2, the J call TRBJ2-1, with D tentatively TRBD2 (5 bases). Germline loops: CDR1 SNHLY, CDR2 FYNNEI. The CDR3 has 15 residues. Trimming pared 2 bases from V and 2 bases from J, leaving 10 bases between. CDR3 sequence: CASSESGPTYNEQFF. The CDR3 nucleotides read TGTGCCAGCAGTGAAAGCGGTCCAACCTACAATGAGCAGTTCTTC.

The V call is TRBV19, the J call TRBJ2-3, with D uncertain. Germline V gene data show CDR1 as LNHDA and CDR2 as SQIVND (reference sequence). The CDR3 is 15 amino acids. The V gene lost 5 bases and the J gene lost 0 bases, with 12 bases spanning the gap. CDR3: CASSQRRLSTDTQYF. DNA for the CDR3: TGTGCCAGTAGTCAGAGGAGACTGAGCACAGATACGCAGTATTTT. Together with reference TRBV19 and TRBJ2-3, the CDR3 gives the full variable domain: DGGITQSPKYLFRKEGQNVTLSCEQNLNHDAMYWYRQDPGQGLRLIYYSQIVNDFQKGDIAEGYSVSREKKESFPLTVTSAQKNPTAFYLCASSQRRLSTDTQYFGPGTRLTVL.

CDR3 in DNA: TGTGCCAGCAGCGGACGTTCGACTAGCGTATACTACGAGCAGTACTTC. Translation: CASSGRSTSVYYEQYF. This chain links TRBV6-6 with TRBJ2-5; 8 positions agree with TRBD2. Matching the DNA end better, TRBJ2-7 makes the J call doubtful. This CDR3 spans 16 amino acids. Germline V gene data show CDR1 as MNHNY and CDR2 as SVGAGI (reference sequence).

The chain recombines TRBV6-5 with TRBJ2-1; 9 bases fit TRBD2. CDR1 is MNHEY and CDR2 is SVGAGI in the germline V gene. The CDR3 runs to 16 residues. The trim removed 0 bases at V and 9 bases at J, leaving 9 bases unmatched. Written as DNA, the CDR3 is TGTGCCAGCAGTTACTCGGGCGGGGGGGCCAGGAGTGAGCAGTTCTTC. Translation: CASSYSGGGARSEQFF.

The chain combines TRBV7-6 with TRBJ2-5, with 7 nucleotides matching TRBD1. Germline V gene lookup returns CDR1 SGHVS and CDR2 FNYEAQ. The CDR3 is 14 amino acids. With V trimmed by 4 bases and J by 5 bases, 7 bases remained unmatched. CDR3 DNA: TGTGCCAGCAGCTGGGGACAGCCCCCGGAGACCCAGTACTTC. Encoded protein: CASSWGQPPETQYF. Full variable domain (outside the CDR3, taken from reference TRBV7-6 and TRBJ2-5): GAGVSQSPRYKVTKRGQDVALRCDPISGHVSLYWYRQALGQGPEFLTYFNYEAQQDKSGLPNDRFSAERPEGSISTLTIQRTEQRDSAMYRCASSWGQPPETQYFGPGTRLLVL.

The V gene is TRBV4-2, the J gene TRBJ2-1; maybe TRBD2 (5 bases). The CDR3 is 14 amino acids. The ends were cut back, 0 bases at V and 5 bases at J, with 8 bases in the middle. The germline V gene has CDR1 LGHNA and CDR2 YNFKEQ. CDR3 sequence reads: CASSQDRRDNEQFF. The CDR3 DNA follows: TGTGCCAGCAGCCAAGATCGGCGGGACAATGAGCAGTTCTTC.

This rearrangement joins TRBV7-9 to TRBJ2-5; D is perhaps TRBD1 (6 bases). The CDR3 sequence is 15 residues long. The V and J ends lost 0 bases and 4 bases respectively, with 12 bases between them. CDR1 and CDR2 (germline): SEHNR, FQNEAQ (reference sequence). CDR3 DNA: TGTGCCAGCAGCTTAGCGCTAGGACAGCGAGAGACCCAGTACTTC. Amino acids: CASSLALGQRETQYF.

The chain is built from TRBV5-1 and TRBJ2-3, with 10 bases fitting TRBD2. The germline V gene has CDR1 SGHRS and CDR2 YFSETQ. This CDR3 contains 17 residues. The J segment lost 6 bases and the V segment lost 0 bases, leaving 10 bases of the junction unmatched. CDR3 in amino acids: CASSLAPPSGGDDTQYF. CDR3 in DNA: TGCGCCAGCAGCTTGGCCCCGCCGAGCGGGGGGGACGATACGCAGTATTTT.

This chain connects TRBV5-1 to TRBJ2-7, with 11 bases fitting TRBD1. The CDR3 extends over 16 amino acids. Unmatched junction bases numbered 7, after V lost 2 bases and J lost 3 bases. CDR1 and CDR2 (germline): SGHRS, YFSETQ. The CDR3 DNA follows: TGCGCCAGCAGCTTATGGGGGGGACAGGGGGTCTACGAGCAGTACTTC. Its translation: CASSLWGGQGVYEQYF.